This entry features one T cell receptor beta chain sequence. Germline V gives CDR1 SQVTM, CDR2 ANQGSEA. Trimming cost V 5 bases and J 4 bases; bases outside gene matches: 6. CDR3 length: 14 residues. The data stem from a study of blood T cell repertoires in COVID-19. This table comes from immunoSEQ multiplex PCR, and its TCRdb copy is limited to in-frame clones, with some not included. The table lists 250,000 to 350,000 clones, around 87% of them singletons. Material: peripheral blood. The chain couples TRBV29-1 to TRBJ2-1; 9 nucleotides agree with TRBD1. This TCR came from a woman between 50 and 59 years old who had recovered from COVID-19. The CDR3 DNA sequence: TGCAGCGTTCTATGGGACAGGGCTTACAATGAGCAGTTCTTC. It is translated as CSVLWDRAYNEQFF.